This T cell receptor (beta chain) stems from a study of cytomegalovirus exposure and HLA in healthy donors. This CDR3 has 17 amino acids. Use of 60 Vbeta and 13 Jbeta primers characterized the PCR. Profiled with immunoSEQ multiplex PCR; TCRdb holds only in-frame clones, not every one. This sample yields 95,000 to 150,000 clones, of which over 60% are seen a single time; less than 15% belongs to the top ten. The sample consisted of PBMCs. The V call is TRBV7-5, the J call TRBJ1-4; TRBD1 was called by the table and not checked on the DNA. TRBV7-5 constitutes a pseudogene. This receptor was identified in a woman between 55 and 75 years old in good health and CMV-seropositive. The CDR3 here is CVRSSRWGRGKNEKLFF. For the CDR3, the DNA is TGTGTCAGAAGCTCTAGGTGGGGCAGGGGAAAAAATGAAAAACTGTTTTTT.